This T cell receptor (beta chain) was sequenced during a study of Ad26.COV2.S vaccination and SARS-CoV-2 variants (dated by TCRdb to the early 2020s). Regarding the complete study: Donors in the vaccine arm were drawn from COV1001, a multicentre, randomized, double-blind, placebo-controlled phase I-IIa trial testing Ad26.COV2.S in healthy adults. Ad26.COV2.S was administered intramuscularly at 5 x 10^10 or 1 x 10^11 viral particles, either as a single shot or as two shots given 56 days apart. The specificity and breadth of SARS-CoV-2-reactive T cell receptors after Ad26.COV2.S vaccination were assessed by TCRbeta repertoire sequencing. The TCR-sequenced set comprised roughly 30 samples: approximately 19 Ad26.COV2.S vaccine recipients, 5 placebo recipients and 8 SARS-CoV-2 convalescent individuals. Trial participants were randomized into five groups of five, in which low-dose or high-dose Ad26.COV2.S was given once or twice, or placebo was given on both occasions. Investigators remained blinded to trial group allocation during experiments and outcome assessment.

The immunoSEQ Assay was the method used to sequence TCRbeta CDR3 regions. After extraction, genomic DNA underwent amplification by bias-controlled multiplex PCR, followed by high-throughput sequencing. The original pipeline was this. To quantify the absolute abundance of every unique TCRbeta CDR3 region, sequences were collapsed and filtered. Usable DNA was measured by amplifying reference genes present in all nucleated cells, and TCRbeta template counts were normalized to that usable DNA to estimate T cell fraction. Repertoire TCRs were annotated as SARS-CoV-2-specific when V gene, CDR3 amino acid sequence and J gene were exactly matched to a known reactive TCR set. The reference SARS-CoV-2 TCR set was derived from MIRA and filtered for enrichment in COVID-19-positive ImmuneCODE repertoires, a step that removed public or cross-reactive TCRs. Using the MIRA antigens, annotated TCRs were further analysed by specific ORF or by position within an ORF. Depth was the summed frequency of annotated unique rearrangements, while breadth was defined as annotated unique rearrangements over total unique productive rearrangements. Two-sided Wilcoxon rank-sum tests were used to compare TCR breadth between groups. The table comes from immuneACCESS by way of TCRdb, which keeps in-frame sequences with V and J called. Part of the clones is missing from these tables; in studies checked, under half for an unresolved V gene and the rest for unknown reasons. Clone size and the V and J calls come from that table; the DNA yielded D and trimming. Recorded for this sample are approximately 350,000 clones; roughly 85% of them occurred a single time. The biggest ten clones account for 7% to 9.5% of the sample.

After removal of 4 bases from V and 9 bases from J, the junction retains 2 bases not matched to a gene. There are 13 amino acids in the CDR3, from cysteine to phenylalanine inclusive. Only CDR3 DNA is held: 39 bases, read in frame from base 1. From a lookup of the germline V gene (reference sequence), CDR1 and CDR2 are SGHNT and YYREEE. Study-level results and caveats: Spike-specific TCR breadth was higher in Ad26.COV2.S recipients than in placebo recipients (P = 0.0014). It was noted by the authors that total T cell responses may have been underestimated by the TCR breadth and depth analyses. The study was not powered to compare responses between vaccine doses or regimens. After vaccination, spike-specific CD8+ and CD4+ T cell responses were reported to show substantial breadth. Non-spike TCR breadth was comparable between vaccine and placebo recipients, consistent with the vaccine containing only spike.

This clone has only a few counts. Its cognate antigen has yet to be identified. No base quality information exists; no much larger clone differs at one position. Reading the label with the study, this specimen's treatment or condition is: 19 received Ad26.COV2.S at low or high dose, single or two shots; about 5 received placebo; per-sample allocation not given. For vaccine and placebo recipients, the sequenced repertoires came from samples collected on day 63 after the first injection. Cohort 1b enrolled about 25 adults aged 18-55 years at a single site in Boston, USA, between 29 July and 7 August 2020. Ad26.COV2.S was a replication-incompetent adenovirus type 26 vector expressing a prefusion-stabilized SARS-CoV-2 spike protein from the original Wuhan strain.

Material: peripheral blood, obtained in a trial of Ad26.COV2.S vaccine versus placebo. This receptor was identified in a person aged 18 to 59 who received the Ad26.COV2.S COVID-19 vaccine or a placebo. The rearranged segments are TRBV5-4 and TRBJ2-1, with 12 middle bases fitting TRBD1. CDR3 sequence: CASSRDRGREQFF. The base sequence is TGTGCCAGCAGCCGGGACAGGGGGCGTGAGCAGTTCTTC.